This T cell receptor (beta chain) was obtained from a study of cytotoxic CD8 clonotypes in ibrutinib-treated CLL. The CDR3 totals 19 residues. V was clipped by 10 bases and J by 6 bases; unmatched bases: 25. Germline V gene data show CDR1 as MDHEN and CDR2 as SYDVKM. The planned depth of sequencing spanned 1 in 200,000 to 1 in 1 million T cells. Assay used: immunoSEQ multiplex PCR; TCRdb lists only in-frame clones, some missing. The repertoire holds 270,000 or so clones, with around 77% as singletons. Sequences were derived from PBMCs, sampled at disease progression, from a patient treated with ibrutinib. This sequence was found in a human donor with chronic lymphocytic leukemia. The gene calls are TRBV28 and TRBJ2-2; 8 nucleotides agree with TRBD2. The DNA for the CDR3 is TGTGCCACCAGAAAACTAGCGGTAATCCTTCCAAGGTTGTCCGGGGAGCTGTTTTTT. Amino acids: CATRKLAVILPRLSGELFF.